These 2 T cell receptor beta chains were sequenced from one sample in a study of read filtering for tumor transcriptome and immune sequencing. Molecular barcoded adaptors covering alpha/delta and beta/gamma chains were used on approximately 440 ng RNA. From the reads, TCRdb called clonotypes with MiXCR, one entry per CDR3 protein. The table shows 50,000 or so distinct CDR3 sequences, with less than 15% occurring only once. Material: a population of CD138-negative cells sorted from bone marrow. The receptors shown here come from a donor at least 40 years old with multiple myeloma.

This clonotype was found many times. The gene calls are TRBV7-9 and TRBJ2-1; 10 bases map to TRBD2. Germline CDR1 reads SEHNR; CDR2 reads FQNEAQ (reference sequence). The CDR3 length is 16 residues. V lost 3 bases, J lost 1 base, and 3 bases stayed unmatched. The CDR3 DNA sequence: TGTGCCAGCAGCTTTGGAGCGGGAGGGTCCTACAATGAGCAGTTCTTC. Protein sequence: CASSFGAGGSYNEQFF.

About this clonotype itself: Germline is not matched at one junction end, which may reflect a read error. The genes are TRBV12-3 or TRBV12-4 and TRBJ2-1, with 10 nucleotides matching TRBD2. The CDR3 extends over 16 amino acids. The CDR3 is CASSSRTSGGDPWQSF. CDR3 in DNA: TGTGCCAGCAGTTCCCGGACTAGCGGAGGGGATCCATGGCAGTCCTTC.